Below are 29 T cell receptor beta chains sequenced from a single sample in a study of response to subunit inactivated influenza vaccine. TCRdb re-called the RT-PCR reads with MiXCR, one entry per CDR3 protein. Here the sample spans roughly 500,000 distinct CDR3 sequences, 16% being singletons. The specimen comprised CD4+ T cells sorted from PBMCs, sampled 23 months after vaccination. These receptors were obtained from a man between 50 and 69 years old who received an inactivated influenza vaccine.

This clonotype was recorded many times. The chain couples TRBV14 to TRBJ1-3; the D is unclear. Deletions cut 4 bases from V and 3 bases from J, with 7 bases between. Germline CDR1 and CDR2: SGHDN and FVKESK. The CDR3 is made up of 13 amino acids. The CDR3 DNA sequence: TGTGCCAGCAGCCGCGTCGATGGAAACACCATATATTTT. Amino acid sequence: CASSRVDGNTIYF.

The rearrangement uses TRBV7-9 and TRBJ1-5, with unresolved D. This CDR3 is 17 amino acids long. CDR1 and CDR2 (germline): SEHNR, FQNEAQ (reference sequence). V was trimmed by 5 bases and J by 3 bases, leaving 20 bases between them. The CDR3, as DNA: TGTGCCAGCAGCATAATATGGGGTCGTGGAGACAATCAGCCCCAGCATTTT. Protein product: CASSIIWGRGDNQPQHF.

The chain joins TRBV3-1 to TRBJ1-1; 8 positions match TRBD1. CDR3 length equals 16 residues. V shed 1 base, J shed 10 bases, and the junction held 14 bases outside the gene matches. CDR1 is LGHDT, CDR2 YNNKEL, per germline (reference sequence). The CDR3 coding sequence is TGTGCCAGCAGCCAAGTTCTTCGGACAGGGCCTAGGGTAGCTTTCTTT. This sequence encodes CASSQVLRTGPRVAFF.

The chain combines TRBV29-1 with TRBJ2-5; TRBD1 matches at 7 bases. From germline, CDR1 is SQVTM and CDR2 ANQGSEA. The length of the CDR3 is 15 residues. The junction had 13 bases not matched to a gene; V was cut back by 4 bases and J by 5 bases. CDR3 sequence: CSVAQPGGRGETQYF. CDR3 nucleotides: TGCAGCGTTGCTCAGCCAGGGGGTAGGGGTGAGACCCAGTACTTC.

The chain joins TRBV7-9 to TRBJ2-5; TRBD1 matches at 7 bases. This CDR3 comprises 15 residues. V was clipped by 0 bases and J by 3 bases; unmatched bases: 4. The germline V gene encodes CDR1 SEHNR and CDR2 FQNEAQ (reference sequence). CDR3 in amino acids: CASSLAPDRKETQYF. The CDR3 coding sequence is TGTGCCAGCAGCTTAGCCCCGGACAGGAAAGAGACCCAGTACTTC.

The chain uses TRBV20-1 and TRBJ2-2, with D possibly being TRBD2 (7 bases). Germline-derived CDR1 and CDR2 are DFQATT and SNEGSKA (reference sequence). This CDR3 has 13 amino acids. CDR3 nucleotide sequence: TGCAGCGCGCTCCGGGGGGCGGGCGGGGAGCTGTTTTTT. It encodes CSALRGAGGELFF.

This clonotype was counted a few times. The V and J genes are TRBV28 and TRBJ2-3, with unresolved D. Deletions cut 3 bases from V and 0 bases from J, with 10 bases between. Per the germline V gene, CDR1 is MDHEN and CDR2 is SYDVKM. There are 15 residues in the CDR3. For the CDR3, the DNA is TGTGCCAGCAGTTTTTATCGATCTAGCACAGATACGCAGTATTTT. Amino acid sequence: CASSFYRSSTDTQYF.

The chain is built from TRBV5-5 and TRBJ2-3; D may be TRBD2 (5 bases). Trimming left V 3 bases short and J 0 bases short, with 14 bases between. The CDR3 is 16 amino acids. Germline V gives CDR1 SGHKS, CDR2 YYEKEE (reference sequence). The CDR3 sequence: CASSSVRAESTDTQYF. The CDR3 coding sequence is TGTGCCAGCAGCTCGGTACGAGCGGAAAGCACAGATACGCAGTATTTT.

The chain links TRBV4-1 to TRBJ1-5; no reliable D call. CDR1 and CDR2 from the germline V gene are MGHRA and YSYEKL. This CDR3 is 13 amino acids long. V was shortened by 5 bases and J by 3 bases, with 8 bases between the two germline ends. The CDR3 coding sequence is TGCGCCAGCAGCGCGCTGATCAATCAGCCCCAGCATTTT. Translated: CASSALINQPQHF.

This clonotype has a handful of counts. Being one base from a much bigger clone, this may be a read error. CDR3 DNA sequence: TGTGCCATCAGTGATCCCGGGACAGGGGCCTACGAGCAGTACTTC. Translating gives CAISDPGTGAYEQYF. This sequence joins TRBV10-3 and TRBJ2-7, with 10 positions matching TRBD1. This CDR3 is built from 15 residues. The V gene's germline CDR1 is ENHRY and CDR2 SYGVKD. V was clipped by 3 bases and J by 2 bases; unmatched bases: 4.

The chain combines TRBV2 with TRBJ2-2, with D tentatively TRBD2 (6 bases). Trimming left V 8 bases short and J 4 bases short, with 11 bases between. This CDR3 contains 13 residues. Germline assignment: CDR1 SNHLY and CDR2 FYNNEI. For the CDR3, the DNA is TGTGCCAGCGGGTTGGAGGGCACCGGGGAGCTGTTTTTT. Translation: CASGLEGTGELFF.

This rearrangement joins TRBV4-3 to TRBJ2-1; D perhaps matches TRBD1 (5 bases). CDR1 and CDR2 (germline): LGHNA, YSLEER. Trimming took 1 base from V and 0 from J, leaving 7 bases between them. The CDR3 spans 15 residues. CDR3 sequence reads: CASSQVDTSYNEQFF. CDR3 nucleotide sequence: TGCGCCAGCAGCCAAGTGGACACCTCCTACAATGAGCAGTTCTTC.

This clonotype has at least ten counts. The genes are TRBV5-1 and TRBJ2-2, with 7 bases identical to TRBD1. CDR1 and CDR2 (germline): SGHRS, YFSETQ. V dropped 4 bases and J dropped 5; count of bases not matched to a gene: 5. CDR3 length: 14 residues. The chain's CDR3 is CASSVGGKTGELFF. In DNA, the CDR3 is TGCGCCAGCAGCGTAGGGGGCAAGACCGGGGAGCTGTTTTTT.

This clonotype has ten or more counts. The V call is TRBV5-6, the J call TRBJ2-1, with a weak D call TRBD2 (6 bases). This CDR3 is 14 amino acids long. CDR1 is SGHDT, CDR2 YYEEEE, per germline. V lost 1 base, J lost 9 bases, and 14 bases lay in between. This CDR3 is CASSLQGLIIEQFF. As DNA, the CDR3 is TGTGCCAGCAGCTTGCAAGGACTAATTATTGAGCAGTTCTTC.

There are many counts of this clonotype. The chain links TRBV6-6 to TRBJ2-7; 7 bases fit TRBD2. The V gene's germline CDR1 is MNHNY and CDR2 SVGAGI (reference sequence). This CDR3 spans 14 amino acids. V lost 8 bases, J lost 0 bases, and 7 bases stayed unmatched. In DNA form, the CDR3 reads TGTGCCAGCGGGGAGGGCAGGGTCTCCTACGAGCAGTACTTC. Translated: CASGEGRVSYEQYF.

The chain recombines TRBV19 with TRBJ1-2; 11 positions agree with TRBD1. The CDR3 is made up of 14 amino acids. With V trimmed by 7 bases and J by 2 bases, 3 bases remained unmatched. CDR1 and CDR2 (germline): LNHDA, SQIVND (reference sequence). The CDR3 region has the DNA TGTGCCAGTAATCGGGACAGGGGGAACTATGGCTACACCTTC. Encoded protein: CASNRDRGNYGYTF.

The chain carries TRBV20-1 and TRBJ1-2, with D perhaps TRBD1 (5 bases). In germline, CDR1 is DFQATT, CDR2 SNEGSKA (reference sequence). This CDR3 region has 12 residues. Between the trimmed V and J ends, which lost 7 bases and 0 bases, there was a span of 9 bases. Here the CDR3 DNA reads TGCAGTGTAGACAGCTCTAACTATGGCTACACCTTC. The encoded protein is CSVDSSNYGYTF.

This clonotype has ten or more counts. The rearrangement links TRBV4-3 to TRBJ2-5; TRBD2 is a possible D gene (5 bases). This CDR3 has 15 residues. Germline V gene sequence: CDR1 LGHNA, CDR2 YSLEER. Trimming removed 0 bases at V and 4 bases at J, with 12 bases between. The DNA of the CDR3 is TGCGCCAGCAGCCAAGATGGGCGGGTCGGAGAGACCCAGTACTTC. Its translation: CASSQDGRVGETQYF.

V gene TRBV7-9 combines with J gene TRBJ2-1; 7 bases are a match to TRBD2. From germline, CDR1 is SEHNR and CDR2 FQNEAQ (reference sequence). CDR3 length: 16 residues. V dropped 4 bases and J dropped 4; count of bases not matched to a gene: 10. The CDR3 loop is CASSSRVAGDYNEQFF. DNA for the CDR3: TGTGCCAGCAGCTCCCGGGTTGCGGGGGATTACAATGAGCAGTTCTTC.

This clonotype was counted only a few times. The gene calls are TRBV10-2 and TRBJ2-7; 12 positions match TRBD2. The CDR3 is 14 amino acids. The V segment lost 6 bases and the J segment 4 bases; nucleotides outside the gene matches: 4. From germline, CDR1 is WSHSY and CDR2 SAAADI. This CDR3 reads CASRSGTSGYEQYF. The DNA for the CDR3 is TGCGCCAGCAGATCCGGGACTAGCGGGTACGAGCAGTACTTC.

The chain carries TRBV20-1 and TRBJ2-3, with D perhaps TRBD1 or TRBD2 (5 bases each). Trimming shortened V by 6 bases and J by 2 bases, and 24 bases separated the two germline ends. The germline CDR1 and CDR2 sequences are DFQATT and SNEGSKA (reference sequence). The CDR3 loop spans 17 amino acids. CDR3 loop: CSANSRETSGTTDTQYF. Written as DNA, the CDR3 is TGCAGTGCAAACTCAAGAGAGACGTCCGGGACCACAGATACGCAGTATTTT.

The table lists this clonotype with many counts. The rearrangement uses TRBV7-8 and TRBJ2-3, with 8 bases identical to TRBD1. Germline V gives CDR1 SGHVS, CDR2 FQNEAQ. The CDR3 is 15 amino acids. Trimming removed 3 bases from V and 3 bases from J; junction bases left unmatched: 5. The CDR3 DNA follows: TGTGCCAGCAGCTTGCAGGGGGCAAGGACAGATACGCAGTATTTT. It yields the protein CASSLQGARTDTQYF.

This clonotype was seen only a few times. The chain couples TRBV3-1 to TRBJ2-7, with D possibly being TRBD2 (5 bases). CDR3 length: 14 amino acids. The germline V and J ends were trimmed by 0 bases and 3 bases, with 9 bases remaining between them. Germline-derived CDR1 and CDR2 are LGHDT and YNNKEL (reference sequence). This CDR3 reads CASSQESGNYEQYF. CDR3 nucleotides: TGTGCCAGCAGCCAAGAATCCGGGAACTACGAGCAGTACTTC.

This clonotype was counted many times. This sequence joins TRBV5-1 and TRBJ2-5, with 8 bases identical to TRBD1. Trimming at V came to 5 bases and at J to 4 bases, leaving 7 bases not matched to a gene. This CDR3 has 14 residues. Germline V gene lookup returns CDR1 SGHRS and CDR2 YFSETQ. In DNA, the CDR3 is TGCGCCAGCAGTCGGACAGGGAAGGGAGAGACCCAGTACTTC. The encoded protein is CASSRTGKGETQYF. Looking up the rest from reference TRBV5-1 and TRBJ2-5 gives the full variable domain: KAGVTQTPRYLIKTRGQQVTLSCSPISGHRSVSWYQQTPGQGLQFLFEYFSETQRNKGNFPGRFSGRQFSNSRSEMNVSTLELGDSALYLCASSRTGKGETQYFGPGTRLLVL.

This sequence joins TRBV5-4 and TRBJ2-1, with TRBD2 matching over 10 bases. The CDR3 is 18 residues long. CDR1 and CDR2 (germline): SGHNT, YYREEE (reference sequence). The J segment lost 1 base and the V segment lost 0 bases, leaving 7 bases of the junction unmatched. CDR3 amino acids: CASSLAYETSGSYNEQFF. Here the CDR3 DNA reads TGTGCCAGCAGCTTGGCCTACGAGACTAGCGGGTCCTACAATGAGCAGTTCTTC.

J is TRBJ1-4 and V is TRBV3-1; D is uncertain. The CDR3 length is 17 residues. Germline V lookup: CDR1 LGHDT, CDR2 YNNKEL (reference sequence). Trimming removed 0 bases at V and 7 bases at J, with 18 bases between. The CDR3 reads CASSQDPVGSPIEKLFF. In DNA form, the CDR3 reads TGTGCCAGCAGCCAAGATCCCGTGGGCAGCCCAATTGAAAAACTGTTTTTT.

This clonotype was seen more than once but under ten times. V is TRBV4-3 and J is TRBJ2-7; weak D call: TRBD2 (5 bases). Germline V gene data show CDR1 as LGHNA and CDR2 as YSLEER. V lost 4 bases and J 2 bases, leaving 21 bases between the germline ends. The CDR3 runs 17 residues. CDR3 region: CASSLYKEALNTYEQYF. As DNA, the CDR3 is TGCGCCAGCAGCCTCTACAAGGAGGCCCTCAACACCTACGAGCAGTACTTC.

This clonotype came up a few times. V and J are TRBV4-3 and TRBJ2-7; TRBD2 is a possible D gene (6 bases). Per the germline V gene, CDR1 is LGHNA and CDR2 is YSLEER. The germline V and J ends were trimmed by 2 bases and 7 bases, with 12 bases remaining between them. There are 13 residues in the CDR3. CDR3 protein: CASSQILAGEQYF. In DNA, the CDR3 is TGCGCCAGCAGCCAAATACTAGCAGGGGAGCAGTACTTC.

The genes are TRBV6-1 and TRBJ2-3; D could derive from TRBD1 or TRBD2 (6 bases each). V lost 7 bases to trimming and J lost 5 bases, with 19 bases between them. The CDR3 runs to 15 residues. Germline CDR1 is MNHNS and CDR2 is SASEGT. For the CDR3, the DNA is TGTGCCAGCACGGGCGGGAATTTAGGGGGAGATACGCAGTATTTT. Its translation is CASTGGNLGGDTQYF.